One TCR beta chain is described in this entry. This specimen belongs to a study of blood T cell repertoires in COVID-19. For the study at large: Material from acute and convalescent COVID-19 was sourced from the United States, Italy and Spain. PBMCs, B-cell-depleted T cells, or T cells were the source of the cDNA or gDNA that made up the material.

V was cut by 2 bases and J by 0 bases, with 11 bases left in between. The length of the CDR3 is 15 residues. From germline, CDR1 is LNHDA and CDR2 SQIVND (reference sequence). Per the original data handling: Counts of nucleated cells, estimated from reference gene primer amplification, were obtained. Sequencing was performed with immunoSEQ multiplex PCR; in TCRdb, only in-frame clones are kept and a portion is missing. Clonal size and the V and J genes are those of that table, whereas D and trimming came from the DNA. Found here are around 250,000 clones, roughly 80% of them singletons; the top ten hold about 4.4%.

This clonotype originated in a man aged 50 or older with active or convalescent COVID-19. Source material: peripheral blood. The rearrangement joins TRBV19 to TRBJ2-7; a possible D gene is TRBD1 (6 bases). The CDR3 sequence is CASSISRDTSYEQYF. The CDR3 DNA reads as TGTGCCAGTAGTATATCAAGGGACACCTCCTACGAGCAGTACTTC.